The T cell receptor (beta chain) under discussion was sequenced for a study of shared clonotypes between healthy human individuals (dated by TCRdb to the early 2020s). Study-wide context: Two women and a few men aged 18 to 49 years were included in the cohort. To estimate repertoire size and how much clonotype sharing occurs between individuals, the study deeply sequenced the blood TCR repertoires of five or six healthy adults. Different laboratories and diverse techniques were used to prepare libraries and sequence TCR repertoires, to increase sequencing depth and limit assay-specific biases. Leukapheresis yielded between about 0.94 and 8.9 billion PBMCs per donor. Per donor, three plates each were used for CD4 naive and CD4 memory, two for CD8 naive, and one for CD8 memory. General findings and caveats noted by the study authors: Incomplete sequencing was indicated by rarefaction of sorted-subset datasets, despite the large sequencing depth. Sampling was restricted to blood, and TCR repertoires in tissues likely differ from the TCR repertoires found in blood. Clonotypes shared by all four sorted-subset donors showed higher generation probabilities than non-shared clonotypes. Larger estimated clonotype richness was generally found for naive subsets than for memory subsets. The small number of donors limited the genetic and exposure-history diversity represented. Pairwise subsampling indicated that sequencing depth was expected to affect the degree of clonotype sharing among donors. Sharing across four donors was observed for around 5% of naive CD4, over 3% of naive CD8, over 2% of memory CD4, and approximately 0.41% of memory CD8 clonotypes.

CDR1 and CDR2, looked up from the germline V gene, are SGHDN and FVKESK. Including the terminal cysteine and phenylalanine, the CDR3 comprises 17 residues. Only the CDR3 portion is preserved as DNA: 51 bases, with reading frame beginning at the first base. V loses 0 bases, J loses 0 bases, and the germline ends lie 14 bases apart. With regard to this clone: Its antigen is still unknown. There are no base qualities to consult, and no much larger clone falls within one base.

CD8 naive samples were CD45RO-negative cells positively selected for CCR7, giving a CD45RA+CCR7+ population that excluded TemRA cells. Healthy HIV-negative adults with no recently reported acute infections or vaccinations were included as donors. All donors were Caucasian adults living in Nashville, Tennessee, USA. Blood was obtained by leukapheresis, after which PBMCs were separated by Ficoll-Histopaque density gradient centrifugation and cryopreserved in liquid nitrogen vapor phase. Purity and quantity of every magnetically sorted T cell population were checked by analytical flow cytometry. Genomic DNA was isolated from every sorted fraction and measured by UV absorbance on a Nanodrop 2000c. Using the deep immunoSEQ assay, TCR CDR3 regions were amplified from genomic DNA by multiplex PCR. Extracted genomic DNA from each cell subset was distributed evenly across all wells of several immunoSEQ 96-well plates, and each plate was treated as a replicate. For sorted subsets, each replicate PCR was loaded with approximately 0.2 ug genomic DNA, equivalent to approximately 33,000 T cell genomes. Purified libraries were measured with a Qubit 3.0 fluorometer, size-checked on a Bioanalyzer 2100, and measured again with the KAPA Library Quantification kit. Every immunoSEQ 96-well plate was sequenced on a separate single-read 150-cycle Illumina NextSeq 550 flow cell. The paper's processing steps were these. The immunoSEQ output contained only junctional sequences without quality scores, so filtering could not match that applied to full-length reads. Sequences were annotated with PyIR, a Python wrapper for IgBLAST v1.9, using IMGT germline references to assign V/J genes and CDR3. Reads were removed for weak V/J assignments (E-value above 1e-6), missing CDR3, stop codons, out-of-frame junctions, or ambiguous translated residues. V3J clonotypes were defined as sequences sharing an identical inferred V gene, J gene, and CDR3 amino acid sequence. To compute the percentage overlap between repertoires, the number of shared unique clonotypes was divided by the size of the smaller repertoire. RTK rarefaction, the Chao1 estimator, and Recon v2.1 estimates of unobserved clonotypes were used to assess repertoire richness. Generation probabilities for all TCRbeta clonotypes obtained by the gDNA method from a handful of donors were computed using OLGA. TCRdb re-hosts the immuneACCESS table, in-frame sequences only. Its copies lack some clones; in the studies checked, an unresolved V gene accounts for under half of them, and the cause for the rest is not known. The DNA gave D and trimming, while V, J and clone size come from that table. Across this sample there are 1.5 million to 2.5 million clones, with roughly 95% seen only once. Roughly 1% of the sample is taken by the ten largest.

Sequenced sample: naive CD8+ T cells sorted from blood. The cell subset or site label of this sample denotes: CD45RA+CCR7+. The TCR originated in a man aged 18 to 30 in good health. This sequence uses TRBV14 and TRBJ1-1, with the D gene not clear enough to name. The nucleotide sequence is given as TGTGCCAGCAGCCAAGATTTGGTCAGAGGCATGAACACTGAAGCTTTCTTT. It translates as CASSQDLVRGMNTEAFF.